This T cell receptor (beta chain) stems from a study of T-cell reconstitution after alpha-beta-depleted transplantation in children. This CDR3 spans 16 amino acids. V was shortened by 5 bases and J by 5 bases, with 18 bases between the two germline ends. The germline gives CDR1 MNHNS, CDR2 SASEGT. Unique molecular identifiers were built into the TCRbeta library. In TCRdb, the PCR reads were re-called with MiXCR into one record per CDR3 protein. The repertoire consists of 450,000 to 600,000 distinct CDR3 sequences, with about 30% occurring once and the leading ten covering 2% to 2.5%. This chain joins TRBV6-1 and TRBJ1-4; D unresolved. The receptor was isolated from a human donor who donated a stem cell graft to a child with aplastic anemia. The sample was PBMCs from the stem cell graft donor, taken from the stem cell graft. Here the CDR3 reads CASSPPGSWGNEKLFF. The CDR3 nucleotides are TGTGCCAGCAGTCCCCCGGGGAGCTGGGGAAATGAAAAACTGTTTTTT.